Shown below are 30 T cell receptor beta chains from a single sample sequenced in a study of OX40 agonist ivuxolimab in advanced cancers. Assay used: immunoSEQ multiplex PCR; TCRdb lists only in-frame clones, some missing. The table lists tens of thousands of clones, approximately 90% of them singletons. The sequences come from CD4+ or CD8+ T cells sorted from blood, collected in a trial of the OX40 agonist ivuxolimab. The receptors stem from an adult with an advanced solid tumor such as melanoma, head and neck, liver or kidney cancer.

The chain has TRBV5-1 and TRBJ2-3, with TRBD1 matching 8 bases. The V gene's germline CDR1 is SGHRS and CDR2 YFSETQ. With 3 bases clipped from V and 2 bases from J, the junction kept 8 bases outside the gene matches. There are 16 residues in the CDR3. The CDR3 reads CASSSGQGFTTDTQYF. For the CDR3, the DNA is TGCGCCAGCAGCTCCGGACAGGGCTTTACCACAGATACGCAGTATTTT.

This clone was recorded only once. The chain uses TRBV7-2 and TRBJ2-7; the match to TRBD2 covers 10 bases. This CDR3 has 16 residues. CDR1 and CDR2 from the germline V gene are SGHTA and FQGNSA. V shed 1 base and J 7 bases; nucleotides not matched to a gene: 10. The CDR3 protein is CASSLDASGSGREQYF. The CDR3 DNA reads TGTGCCAGCAGCTTAGATGCTAGCGGGAGCGGTCGGGAGCAGTACTTC.

The chain carries TRBV7-2 and TRBJ2-3, with a possible D match to TRBD2 (6 bases). Germline loops: CDR1 SGHTA, CDR2 FQGNSA. The germline V and J ends were trimmed by 1 base and 6 bases, with 8 bases remaining between them. There are 13 residues in the CDR3. CDR3 region: CASSLGSGDTQYF. In nucleotides, the CDR3 is TGTGCCAGCAGCTTAGGTAGCGGTGATACGCAGTATTTT.

The count of this clone is one. The V gene is TRBV5-1, the J gene TRBJ2-5; D possibly matches TRBD1 or TRBD2 (5 bases each). CDR1 and CDR2 from the germline V gene are SGHRS and YFSETQ. This CDR3 comprises 16 residues. Trimming left V 0 bases short and J 4 bases short, with 16 bases between. The CDR3: CASSLAGATASETQYF. Here the CDR3 DNA reads TGCGCCAGCAGCTTGGCCGGGGCTACGGCATCAGAGACCCAGTACTTC. The full variable domain, with the rest looked up from reference TRBV5-1 and TRBJ2-5, is KAGVTQTPRYLIKTRGQQVTLSCSPISGHRSVSWYQQTPGQGLQFLFEYFSETQRNKGNFPGRFSGRQFSNSRSEMNVSTLELGDSALYLCASSLAGATASETQYFGPGTRLLVL.

CDR3 DNA: TGTGCCAGTAGTGTGGGACTAGCGGGAGGATCCTACACCGGGGAGCTGTTTTTT. It codes for CASSVGLAGGSYTGELFF. This rearrangement joins TRBV19 to TRBJ2-2, with TRBD2 matching over 15 bases. The germline V gene has CDR1 LNHDA and CDR2 SQIVND (reference sequence). V was pared by 5 bases and J by 3 bases, with 7 bases of the junction left unmatched. This CDR3 is built from 18 residues. Drawing the rest from reference TRBV19 and TRBJ2-2, the complete variable domain is DGGITQSPKYLFRKEGQNVTLSCEQNLNHDAMYWYRQDPGQGLRLIYYSQIVNDFQKGDIAEGYSVSREKKESFPLTVTSAQKNPTAFYLCASSVGLAGGSYTGELFFGEGSRLTVL.

J is TRBJ2-7 and V is TRBV6-1; 7 bases agree with TRBD2. Germline-derived CDR1 and CDR2 are MNHNS and SASEGT. The CDR3 has 13 amino acids. V gave up 2 bases and J gave up 3 bases; unmatched junction bases: 1. CDR3 amino acids: CASSEQRGYEQYF. DNA of the CDR3: TGTGCCAGCAGTGAACAGCGGGGCTACGAGCAGTACTTC.

This clone was counted a single time. The chain carries TRBV27 and TRBJ2-4, with D possibly matching TRBD1 (6 bases). The CDR3 spans 15 residues. Trimming removed 5 bases at V and 13 bases at J, with 24 bases between. Germline CDR1 is MNHEY and CDR2 is SMNVEV (reference sequence). CDR3 residues: CASSPRPEGDILQYF. DNA for the CDR3: TGTGCCAGCAGTCCAAGACCCGAGGGGGACATTTTACAGTACTTC.

The V gene is TRBV6-6, the J gene TRBJ1-2, with a tentative D call TRBD1 (5 bases). Germline loops: CDR1 MNHNY, CDR2 SVGAGI (reference sequence). Trimming took 5 bases from V and 1 from J, leaving 11 bases between them. The CDR3 sequence is 14 residues long. The CDR3 DNA is TGTGCCAGCAGTAACCGGGGCAGTAACTATGGCTACACCTTC. This sequence encodes CASSNRGSNYGYTF.

This chain's CDR3 is CASTIGGFEKLFF. CDR3 bases: TGTGCCAGCACCATTGGGGGTTTTGAAAAACTGTTTTTT. The chain recombines TRBV7-2 with TRBJ1-4; maybe TRBD1 (5 bases). The germline CDR1 and CDR2 sequences are SGHTA and FQGNSA. Between the trimmed V and J ends, which lost 7 bases and 7 bases, there was a span of 13 bases. The CDR3 runs 13 residues.

V is TRBV18 and J is TRBJ2-5; 7 nucleotides agree with TRBD2. The DNA end favors TRBJ2-7, so the J call may be wrong. Germline CDR1 KGHSH, CDR2 LQKENI. The CDR3 is made up of 14 amino acids. CDR3 sequence: CASSPEAGRNEQYF. The CDR3 DNA follows: TGTGCCAGCTCACCAGAAGCGGGAAGGAACGAGCAGTACTTC.

The chain has TRBV2 and TRBJ2-5; a possible D gene is TRBD2 (5 bases). Looked up from germline, CDR1 is SNHLY and CDR2 is FYNNEI. This CDR3 region has 15 residues. Deletions cut 6 bases from V and 1 base from J, with 15 bases between. This CDR3 reads CASRRGFGSQETQYF. CDR3 nucleotides: TGTGCCAGCAGGAGAGGGTTCGGCAGCCAAGAGACCCAGTACTTC. The variable domain in full, with the rest retrieved from reference TRBV2 and TRBJ2-5, is EPEVTQTPSHQVTQMGQEVILRCVPISNHLYFYWYRQILGQKVEFLVSFYNNEISEKSEIFDDQFSVERPDGSNFTLKIRSTKLEDSAMYFCASRRGFGSQETQYFGPGTRLLVL.

This chain's CDR3 is CASSVVGDTQYF. The CDR3 bases are TGTGCCAGCAGCGTAGTAGGGGATACGCAGTATTTT. J is TRBJ2-3 and V is TRBV9; D unresolved. The CDR3 contains 12 residues. V lost 0 bases and J 6 bases, leaving 5 bases between the germline ends. Germline V gives CDR1 SGDLS, CDR2 YYNGEE.

The genes are TRBV5-1 and TRBJ2-7, with 9 bases identical to TRBD2. Germline loops: CDR1 SGHRS, CDR2 YFSETQ. With 1 base clipped from V and 4 bases from J, the junction kept 3 bases outside the gene matches. This CDR3 is built from 14 residues. The CDR3 spells CASSLYAGGYEQYF. The DNA for the CDR3 is TGCGCCAGCAGCTTGTATGCGGGAGGGTACGAGCAGTACTTC.

The V and J genes are TRBV15 and TRBJ1-5; D not resolved. CDR1 is LNHNV, CDR2 YYDKDF, per germline (reference sequence). CDR3 size: 19 residues. V was cut by 1 base and J by 5 bases, with 24 bases left in between. The CDR3 bases are TGTGCCACCAGCAGAGTCCCGGCAGGCCTTATTGCCCCCGATCAGCCCCAGCATTTT. It specifies CATSRVPAGLIAPDQPQHF. Complete variable domain (other parts from reference TRBV15 and TRBJ1-5): DAMVIQNPRYQVTQFGKPVTLSCSQTLNHNVMYWYQQKSSQAPKLLFHYYDKDFNNEADTPDNFQSRRPNTSFCFLDIRSPGLGDTAMYLCATSRVPAGLIAPDQPQHFGDGTRLSIL.

The chain joins TRBV30 to TRBJ2-1; possible D gene TRBD2, 6 bases. V was clipped by 3 bases and J by 2 bases, with 17 bases between them. The germline gives CDR1 GTSNPN, CDR2 SVGIG (reference sequence). CDR3 size: 16 residues. CDR3 DNA: TGTGCCTGGAGCCACCCCCGGACTATTCCCTACAATGAGCAGTTCTTC. It translates to CAWSHPRTIPYNEQFF.

This clone is a singleton in its sample. The chain has TRBV2 and TRBJ2-2, with 9 bases that match TRBD1. Germline-derived CDR1 and CDR2 are SNHLY and FYNNEI. Trimming took 6 bases from V and 0 from J; bases not matched to a gene: 2. CDR3 length equals 15 residues. Here the CDR3 reads CASRRTGANTGELFF. The CDR3 bases are TGTGCCAGCAGAAGGACAGGGGCGAACACCGGGGAGCTGTTTTTT.

This clone is a singleton in its sample. Other DNA sequences in the sample encode the same CDR3. The chain carries TRBV2 and TRBJ2-7; 10 positions agree with TRBD2. Unmatched junction bases numbered 7, after V lost 6 bases and J lost 5 bases. The CDR3 consists of 14 residues. The V gene's germline CDR1 is SNHLY and CDR2 FYNNEI. The CDR3 region is CASRGTLAGHEQYF. The CDR3 nucleotides are TGTGCCAGCAGAGGTACACTAGCGGGACACGAGCAGTACTTC.

The rearrangement joins TRBV29-1 to TRBJ2-3, with TRBD1 matching over 10 bases. Germline V gene lookup returns CDR1 SQVTM and CDR2 ANQGSEA. The CDR3 totals 17 residues. V lost 6 bases and J lost 4; bases outside the gene matches: 16. CDR3 sequence (DNA): TGCAGCGTCGCCCGGGGACAGGGGATTGGTGGGTCAGATACGCAGTATTTT. It encodes CSVARGQGIGGSDTQYF.

The chain couples TRBV19 to TRBJ1-2; 8 bases map to TRBD1. CDR1 LNHDA and CDR2 SQIVND come from the germline V gene (reference sequence). V lost 5 bases to trimming and J lost 5 bases; unmatched junction nucleotides: 13. This CDR3 spans 16 amino acids. The CDR3 loop is CASSSTGEGAGYGYTF. Here the CDR3 DNA reads TGTGCCAGTAGTTCGACAGGGGAAGGAGCGGGATATGGCTACACCTTC.

Only one count was recorded for this clone. V gene TRBV27 combines with J gene TRBJ2-7; 7 positions match TRBD1. The CDR3 has 16 amino acids. The ends lost 5 bases at V and 1 base at J; junction bases unmatched: 11. The germline V gene has CDR1 MNHEY and CDR2 SMNVEV (reference sequence). For the CDR3, the DNA is TGTGCCAGCAGTCCTTTTGGACAGGTACTATCCTACGAGCAGTACTTC. This encodes CASSPFGQVLSYEQYF.

The chain couples TRBV7-8 to TRBJ2-1, with 11 bases matching TRBD2. Trimming removed 3 bases from V and 4 bases from J; junction bases left unmatched: 5. Germline V gene lookup returns CDR1 SGHVS and CDR2 FQNEAQ. The CDR3 sequence is 16 residues long. CDR3 protein: CASSLGTSGTYNEQFF. The CDR3 nucleotides read TGTGCCAGCAGCTTGGGGACTAGCGGAACGTACAATGAGCAGTTCTTC.

This rearrangement joins TRBV7-2 to TRBJ1-1, with 7 bases matching TRBD1. Germline trimming cut 5 bases from V and 1 base from J; bases unmatched to any gene: 7. The germline V gene encodes CDR1 SGHTA and CDR2 FQGNSA. This CDR3 is 15 amino acids long. CDR3 protein: CASSTDRPRNTEAFF. CDR3 coding DNA: TGTGCCAGCAGCACGGACAGGCCTAGGAACACTGAAGCTTTCTTT.

J is TRBJ1-6 and V is TRBV5-6, with unresolved D. This CDR3 has 15 residues. The V end was cut by 4 bases, the J end by 7 bases, with 15 bases between. The germline V gene has CDR1 SGHDT and CDR2 YYEEEE. DNA for the CDR3: TGTGCCAGCAGCCCTCGACGGGCAGGCAATTCACCCCTCCACTTT. Translating it yields CASSPRRAGNSPLHF.

The chain couples TRBV7-2 to TRBJ2-5; the D call may be TRBD1 or TRBD2 (6 bases each). CDR1 and CDR2 (germline): SGHTA, FQGNSA. CDR3 size: 15 residues. Between the trimmed V and J ends, which lost 5 bases and 4 bases, there was a span of 17 bases. CDR3 protein: CASSGVGGAVETQYF. The CDR3 DNA sequence: TGTGCCAGCAGCGGAGTGGGGGGCGCTGTAGAGACCCAGTACTTC.

This chain connects TRBV7-9 to TRBJ2-5; unclear D gene. Trimming left V 1 base short and J 2 bases short, with 8 bases between. Germline CDR1 and CDR2: SEHNR and FQNEAQ (reference sequence). The CDR3 loop spans 14 amino acids. CDR3 sequence: CASSLVATQETQYF. CDR3 nucleotides: TGTGCCAGCAGCTTAGTGGCAACGCAAGAGACCCAGTACTTC. The full variable domain, completed using reference TRBV7-9 and TRBJ2-5, is DTGVSQNPRHKITKRGQNVTFRCDPISEHNRLYWYRQTLGQGPEFLTYFQNEAQLEKSRLLSDRFSAERPKGSFSTLEIQRTEQGDSAMYLCASSLVATQETQYFGPGTRLLVL.

This chain connects TRBV6-5 to TRBJ2-7; 11 bases agree with TRBD2. The CDR3 sequence is 16 residues long. Per the germline V gene, CDR1 is MNHEY and CDR2 is SVGAGI. V lost 3 bases to trimming and J lost 8 bases; unmatched junction nucleotides: 12. The DNA of the CDR3 is TGTGCCAGCAGTTATTCGACTAGCGGGATTATGGCCAAGCAGTACTTC. Translating gives CASSYSTSGIMAKQYF.

The chain combines TRBV5-6 with TRBJ2-5, with D hard to call. Trimming removed 4 bases at V and 1 base at J, with 11 bases between. Looked up from germline, CDR1 is SGHDT and CDR2 is YYEEEE. This CDR3 has 14 residues. The CDR3 protein is CASSRPGLQETQYF. For the CDR3, the DNA is TGTGCCAGCAGCAGGCCGGGCCTCCAAGAGACCCAGTACTTC.

The J gene is TRBJ2-1, the V gene TRBV11-2, with TRBD1 matching over 10 bases. The CDR3 consists of 15 residues. Per germline, CDR1 SGHAT and CDR2 FQNNGV. Trimming took 4 bases from V and 6 from J; bases not matched to a gene: 6. The CDR3 protein is CASSSSTGGRNEQFF. In nucleotides, the CDR3 is TGTGCCAGCAGCTCCTCGACAGGGGGCCGCAATGAGCAGTTCTTC.

The chain employs TRBV4-3 and TRBJ1-5, with D maybe TRBD1 (5 bases). Trimming removed 0 bases from V and 5 bases from J, with 5 bases in between. CDR3 length: 13 amino acids. In germline, CDR1 is LGHNA, CDR2 YSLEER. The CDR3 bases are TGCGCCAGCAGCCAAGACAGGGATCAGCCCCAGCATTTT. Translation: CASSQDRDQPQHF.

The chain recombines TRBV18 with TRBJ2-3, with 8 bases identical to TRBD2. This CDR3 is 15 amino acids long. The germline V gene has CDR1 KGHSH and CDR2 LQKENI. V was clipped by 3 bases and J by 0 bases; unmatched bases: 2. The CDR3 is CASSPGLASTDTQYF. The CDR3 region has the DNA TGTGCCAGCTCACCCGGACTAGCTAGCACAGATACGCAGTATTTT.